Following are 7 T cell receptor beta chains from one sample sequenced in a study of chemoradiotherapy in HPV16-positive cancers (dated by TCRdb to between 2021 and 2023). Receptor libraries were prepared by the immunoSEQ multiplex PCR assay. Here the immuneACCESS table is served through TCRdb, limited to in-frame sequences with V and J called. Missing clones are a known gap in these copies; in checked studies unresolved V genes cover under half, and the rest lacks a known reason. In all, the sample holds about 12,000 clones, and 55% to 65% of those were seen once. Together, the top ten hold less than 20% of the sample. The specimen was collected from a patient who underwent chemoradiotherapy. Receptors were obtained from a human donor with HPV-associated anogenital cancer.

The rearrangement uses TRBV5-4 and TRBJ1-4, with a possible D match to TRBD1 (6 bases). This CDR3 has 15 amino acids. V was clipped by 4 bases and J by 7 bases, with 17 bases between them. Germline CDR1 SGHNT, CDR2 YYREEE (reference sequence). CDR3 sequence: CASSKEQGGSEKLFF. The CDR3 DNA follows: TGTGCCAGCAGCAAGGAACAGGGAGGGAGTGAAAAACTGTTTTTT.

Only a few counts were recorded for this clone. The chain has TRBV28 and TRBJ1-6, with unresolved D. Germline V gene lookup returns CDR1 MDHEN and CDR2 SYDVKM. Trimming left V 7 bases short and J 7 bases short, with 20 bases between. The CDR3 spans 16 residues. Written as DNA, the CDR3 is TGTGCCAGCAACACCCCCTTCCAAGGCCGAAATTCACCCCTCCACTTT. This sequence encodes CASNTPFQGRNSPLHF. Complete variable domain (other parts from reference TRBV28 and TRBJ1-6): DVKVTQSSRYLVKRTGEKVFLECVQDMDHENMFWYRQDPGLGLRLIYFSYDVKMKEKGDIPEGYSVSREKKERFSLILESASTNQTSMYLCASNTPFQGRNSPLHFGNGTRLTVT.

The chain couples TRBV9 to TRBJ1-6; 7 bases are a match to TRBD1. The ends lost 0 bases at V and 5 bases at J; junction bases unmatched: 5. This CDR3 has 16 residues. The V gene's germline CDR1 is SGDLS and CDR2 YYNGEE. The CDR3 region is CASSVEGQPDNSPLHF. The CDR3 nucleotides read TGTGCCAGCAGCGTAGAGGGACAGCCAGATAATTCACCCCTCCACTTT.

This clone was recorded only once. The chain has TRBV9 and TRBJ1-1; TRBD1 agrees at 7 bases. The CDR3 is made up of 14 amino acids. V lost 4 bases and J lost 7; bases outside the gene matches: 10. Looked up from germline, CDR1 is SGDLS and CDR2 is YYNGEE. Here the CDR3 reads CASSPQTGSGEAFF. In DNA, the CDR3 is TGTGCCAGCAGCCCACAGACAGGGAGCGGTGAAGCTTTCTTT.

This clone was detected only once. The gene calls are TRBV7-2 and TRBJ2-7, with a weak D call TRBD2 (6 bases). Per germline, CDR1 SGHTA and CDR2 FQGNSA. Trimming took 4 bases from V and 0 from J, leaving 13 bases between them. This CDR3 comprises 15 residues. CDR3 coding DNA: TGTGCCAGCAGCTGGTCAGGACTATCCTCCTACGAGCAGTACTTC. It translates to CASSWSGLSSYEQYF.

The gene calls are TRBV5-4 and TRBJ2-2; D is uncertain. Trimming left V 4 bases short and J 6 bases short, with 10 bases between. The CDR3 covers 13 residues. Germline-derived CDR1 and CDR2 are SGHNT and YYREEE (reference sequence). The CDR3 nucleotides are TGTGCCAGCAGCCAGCGTGGGGCCGGGGAGCTGTTTTTT. This codes for CASSQRGAGELFF.

The V gene is TRBV30, the J gene TRBJ2-7, with D maybe TRBD1 (5 bases). Trimming cost V 2 bases and J 3 bases, with 11 bases left between them. The CDR3 totals 13 residues. Germline CDR1 reads GTSNPN; CDR2 reads SVGIG (reference sequence). The CDR3 reads CAWSFGQGYEQYF. DNA of the CDR3: TGTGCCTGGAGTTTTGGCCAGGGCTACGAGCAGTACTTC.